Listed below are T cell receptor beta chains from one sample, sequenced in a study of beta chain features in type 1 diabetes. Repertoires were generated with immunoSEQ multiplex PCR, while TCRdb's copy carries only in-frame clones and drops some. Found here are 150,000 to 180,000 clones, around 8.5% of them singletons; the top ten hold 0.65%. What was sequenced was central memory CD4+ T cells from blood. The receptors derive from a young man in good health. Both conserved end residues are part of each CDR3. The order of the fields is V gene, D gene, J gene, clone size, CDR3 protein, CDR3 DNA. A D gene is named only where the DNA matches it firmly. Not all rows give a size; the values are once, few, many and, for expanded clones, a class.

>TRBV11-3|-|TRBJ2-1|few
CASSSLRGDEQFF
TGTGCCAGCAGTAGCCTCAGGGGAGATGAGCAGTTCTTC
>TRBV30|-|TRBJ1-5|-
CAWRSGSHQPQHF
TGTGCCTGGAGGTCAGGGTCCCATCAGCCCCAGCATTTT
>TRBV7-8|-|TRBJ1-1|few
CASSLAQETEAFF
TGTGCCAGCAGCTTAGCTCAGGAAACTGAAGCTTTCTTT
>TRBV27|TRBD1|TRBJ2-3|many
CASSQQGPTDTQYF
TGTGCCAGCAGTCAACAGGGGCCCACAGATACGCAGTATTTT
>TRBV30|-|TRBJ2-3|few
CAWSEGRSTDTQYF
TGTGCCTGGAGTGAGGGGAGGAGCACAGATACGCAGTATTTT
>TRBV18|TRBD1|TRBJ1-2|-
CASSPTNDRGHFGGYTF
TGTGCCAGCTCACCGACTAACGACAGGGGGCATTTTGGTGGCTACACCTTC
>TRBV6-5|-|TRBJ1-3|-
CASSYGQPNGNTIYF
TGTGCCAGCAGTTACGGGCAGCCAAATGGAAACACCATATATTTT
>TRBV9|-|TRBJ2-5|-
CASSVGPPKETQYF
TGTGCCAGCAGCGTAGGTCCCCCAAAAGAGACCCAGTACTTC
>TRBV28|TRBD1|TRBJ1-1|-
CASNLRSGGNTEAFF
TGTGCCAGCAATTTAAGGTCAGGGGGGAATACTGAAGCTTTCTTT
>TRBV5-4|TRBD2|TRBJ2-1|few
CASNKVAGVGNEQFF
TGTGCCAGCAACAAGGTAGCGGGAGTAGGTAATGAGCAGTTCTTC
>TRBV5-8|-|TRBJ1-5|many
CASSLASVRGNQPQHF
TGTGCCAGCAGCTTGGCCTCGGTTAGGGGGAATCAGCCCCAGCATTTT
>TRBV6-5|TRBD1|TRBJ1-6|-
CASSYSPGQGNSPLHF
TGTGCCAGCAGTTACTCGCCGGGACAGGGGAATTCACCCCTCCACTTT